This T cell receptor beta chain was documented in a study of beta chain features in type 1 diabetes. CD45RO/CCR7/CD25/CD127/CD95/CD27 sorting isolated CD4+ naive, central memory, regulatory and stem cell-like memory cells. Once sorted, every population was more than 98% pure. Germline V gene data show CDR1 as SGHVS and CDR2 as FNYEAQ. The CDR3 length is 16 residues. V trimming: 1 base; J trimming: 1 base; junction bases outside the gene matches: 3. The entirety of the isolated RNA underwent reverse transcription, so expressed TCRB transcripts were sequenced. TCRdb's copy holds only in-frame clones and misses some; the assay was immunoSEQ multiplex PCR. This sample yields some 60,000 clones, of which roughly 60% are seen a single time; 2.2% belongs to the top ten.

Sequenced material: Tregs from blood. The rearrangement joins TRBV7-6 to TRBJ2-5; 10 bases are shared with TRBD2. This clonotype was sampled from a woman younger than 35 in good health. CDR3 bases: TGTGCCAGCAGCTTAGGAAGCGGGAGGGTCCAAGAGACCCAGTACTTC. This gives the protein CASSLGSGRVQETQYF.